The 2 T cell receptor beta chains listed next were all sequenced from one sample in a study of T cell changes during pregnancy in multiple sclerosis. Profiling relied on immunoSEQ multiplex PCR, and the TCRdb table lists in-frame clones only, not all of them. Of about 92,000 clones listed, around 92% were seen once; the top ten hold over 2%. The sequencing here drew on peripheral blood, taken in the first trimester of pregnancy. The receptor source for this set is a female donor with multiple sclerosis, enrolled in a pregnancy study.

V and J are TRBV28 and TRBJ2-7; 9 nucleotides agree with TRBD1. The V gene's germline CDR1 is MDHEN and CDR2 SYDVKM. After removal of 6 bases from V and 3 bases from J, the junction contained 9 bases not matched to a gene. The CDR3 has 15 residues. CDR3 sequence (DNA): TGTGCCAGCAGAGAACAGGGGGCGGCAGGCTACGAGCAGTACTTC. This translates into CASREQGAAGYEQYF.

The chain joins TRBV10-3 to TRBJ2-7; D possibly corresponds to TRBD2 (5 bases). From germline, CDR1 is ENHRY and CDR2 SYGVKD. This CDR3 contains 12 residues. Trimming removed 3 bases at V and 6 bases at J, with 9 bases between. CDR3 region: CAISDGSREQYF. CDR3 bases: TGTGCCATCAGTGATGGGAGCCGCGAGCAGTACTTC.